The rows below give T cell receptor beta chains drawn from one sample of a study of blood T cell repertoires in COVID-19. Profiling relied on immunoSEQ multiplex PCR, and the TCRdb table lists in-frame clones only, not all of them. The profile shows fewer than 200,000 clones, about 88% of them singletons. Sequenced input: PBMCs or T cells enriched from blood (not recorded which). The receptor set was obtained from a woman under 30 who had recovered from COVID-19. Both conserved end residues are part of each CDR3. D genes are given only for firm matches. Size tells how often a clone was seen (once, few, many) or the class of an expanded clone, and some rows leave it out.

abundance: -
j_gene: TRBJ2-7
d_gene: TRBD2
len: 16
v_gene: TRBV28
CDR3nt: TGTGCCAGCAGTCTCCTAGAGGAGCGGGGACCCCGCGAGCAGTACTTC
CDR3aa: CASSLLEERGPREQYF

abundance: -
j_gene: TRBJ1-4
d_gene: TRBD1
len: 14
v_gene: TRBV7-2
CDR3nt: TGTGCCAGCAGCTTAGGGACAGGGAATGAAAAACTGTTTTTT
CDR3aa: CASSLGTGNEKLFF

abundance: -
j_gene: TRBJ2-5
d_gene: TRBD1
len: 14
v_gene: TRBV19
CDR3nt: TGTGCCAGTACCGACGGGACAGGGCAAGAGACCCAGTACTTC
CDR3aa: CASTDGTGQETQYF

abundance: -
j_gene: TRBJ2-1
d_gene: -
len: 12
v_gene: TRBV4-2
CDR3nt: TGTGCCAGCAGCCAAAATCGCAATGAGCAGTTCTTC
CDR3aa: CASSQNRNEQFF

abundance: -
j_gene: TRBJ2-5
d_gene: TRBD2
len: 16
v_gene: TRBV19
CDR3nt: TGTGCCAGTAGTACCCCGGGACTAGCGGATCAAGAGACCCAGTACTTC
CDR3aa: CASSTPGLADQETQYF

abundance: -
j_gene: TRBJ2-3
d_gene: -
len: 17
v_gene: TRBV2
CDR3nt: TGTGCCAGCAGTGTTAGTCCGGGAATCCCGAACACAGATACGCAGTATTTT
CDR3aa: CASSVSPGIPNTDTQYF

abundance: -
j_gene: TRBJ1-1
d_gene: -
len: 12
v_gene: TRBV5-4
CDR3nt: TGTGCCAGCAGCTCCCATAACACTGAAGCTTTCTTT
CDR3aa: CASSSHNTEAFF

abundance: once
j_gene: TRBJ1-5
d_gene: -
len: 13
v_gene: TRBV19
CDR3nt: TGTGCCAGTAGTATACCGGGGAGCGGGCCCCAGCATTTT
CDR3aa: CASSIPGSGPQHF

abundance: -
j_gene: TRBJ2-3
d_gene: TRBD1
len: 15
v_gene: TRBV3-1/TRBV3-2
CDR3nt: TGTGCCAGCAGCCAAGAAGACAGGGGCTGGGATACGCAGTATTTT
CDR3aa: CASSQEDRGWDTQYF

abundance: -
j_gene: TRBJ1-4
d_gene: -
len: 15
v_gene: TRBV7-9
CDR3nt: TGTGCCAGCAGCGTCGAGGGTCCGGCTAATGAAAAACTGTTTTTT
CDR3aa: CASSVEGPANEKLFF

abundance: -
j_gene: TRBJ1-1
d_gene: -
len: 14
v_gene: TRBV5-8
CDR3nt: TGTGCCAGCAGTCTGGGGGCTATGAACACTGAAGCTTTCTTT
CDR3aa: CASSLGAMNTEAFF

abundance: -
j_gene: TRBJ2-2
d_gene: -
len: 14
v_gene: TRBV2
CDR3nt: TGTGCCAGCATTCGACTCCAGAACACCGGGGAGCTGTTTTTT
CDR3aa: CASIRLQNTGELFF

abundance: -
j_gene: TRBJ1-2
d_gene: -
len: 14
v_gene: TRBV4-1
CDR3nt: TGCGCCAGCAGCAGGCCGGGGGCTAACTATGGCTACACCTTC
CDR3aa: CASSRPGANYGYTF

abundance: -
j_gene: TRBJ2-7
d_gene: TRBD1
len: 14
v_gene: TRBV9
CDR3nt: TGTGCCAGCAGCGGGCCGGGACAGGGGGCCGAGCAGTACTTC
CDR3aa: CASSGPGQGAEQYF

abundance: once
j_gene: TRBJ1-2
d_gene: TRBD1
len: 15
v_gene: TRBV27
CDR3nt: TGTGCCAGCACCCTGAGGACAGGGACCAACTATGGCTACACCTTC
CDR3aa: CASTLRTGTNYGYTF

abundance: -
j_gene: TRBJ2-7
d_gene: -
len: 14
v_gene: TRBV6-5
CDR3nt: TGTGCCAGCACCCGACAGGCCGGTATTTATGAAGAGTACTTC
CDR3aa: CASTRQAGIYEEYF

abundance: few
j_gene: TRBJ1-5
d_gene: TRBD1
len: 14
v_gene: TRBV27
CDR3nt: TGTGCCAGCAGTTTACAGGGGGCGCGACAGCCCCAGCATTTT
CDR3aa: CASSLQGARQPQHF

abundance: once
j_gene: TRBJ2-3
d_gene: -
len: 11
v_gene: TRBV7-6
CDR3nt: TGTGCCAGCAGCTTAAGAGGGACGCAGTATTTT
CDR3aa: CASSLRGTQYF

abundance: -
j_gene: TRBJ2-3
d_gene: TRBD2
len: 16
v_gene: TRBV9
CDR3nt: TGTGCCAGCAGCACCTTGGGGGGGATCAGCACAGATACGCAGTATTTT
CDR3aa: CASSTLGGISTDTQYF

abundance: -
j_gene: TRBJ1-5
d_gene: -
len: 16
v_gene: TRBV19
CDR3nt: TGTGCCAGTACCCCGTCGGGGAGCCCGAGCAATCAGCCCCAGCATTTT
CDR3aa: CASTPSGSPSNQPQHF

abundance: -
j_gene: TRBJ2-1
d_gene: TRBD2
len: 13
v_gene: TRBV15
CDR3nt: TGTGCCACTAGACTAGCGGGGGCTAATGAGCAGTTCTTC
CDR3aa: CATRLAGANEQFF

abundance: -
j_gene: TRBJ1-5
d_gene: -
len: 15
v_gene: TRBV28
CDR3nt: TGTGCCAGCAGTTTACGGCCCGAGGGCAATCAGCCCCAGCATTTT
CDR3aa: CASSLRPEGNQPQHF

abundance: -
j_gene: TRBJ1-5
d_gene: -
len: 13
v_gene: TRBV6-5
CDR3nt: TGTGCCAGCAGTCCAGGGGTATTTCAGCCCCAGCATTTT
CDR3aa: CASSPGVFQPQHF

abundance: -
j_gene: TRBJ2-2
d_gene: TRBD1
len: 16
v_gene: TRBV5-4
CDR3nt: TGTGCCAGCAGCTTGGAAGTAGGGGGCCCGACCGGGGAGCTGTTTTTT
CDR3aa: CASSLEVGGPTGELFF

abundance: few
j_gene: TRBJ1-6
d_gene: -
len: 15
v_gene: TRBV1
CDR3nt: TGCACCAGCAGTCCCGGACAGGGCGGGGATTCACCCCTCCACTTT
CDR3aa: CTSSPGQGGDSPLHF

abundance: -
j_gene: TRBJ1-2
d_gene: TRBD1
len: 16
v_gene: TRBV3-1/TRBV3-2
CDR3nt: TGTGCCAGCAGCCAAGACCGGACAGGGATGAACTATGGCTACACCTTC
CDR3aa: CASSQDRTGMNYGYTF

abundance: -
j_gene: TRBJ1-2
d_gene: -
len: 14
v_gene: TRBV27
CDR3nt: TGTGCCAGCATGCCCGGGGATGTCCGATATGGCTACACCTTC
CDR3aa: CASMPGDVRYGYTF

abundance: once
j_gene: TRBJ2-3
d_gene: -
len: 16
v_gene: TRBV12-2
CDR3nt: TGTGCAAGTCGCTCCCAGCGGGGGCCTAGCACAGATACGCAGTATTTT
CDR3aa: CASRSQRGPSTDTQYF

abundance: -
j_gene: TRBJ1-5
d_gene: -
len: 18
v_gene: TRBV7-2
CDR3nt: TGTGCCAGCAGCTTAGTACCCGGGACTGACAGATTAGGGCAGCCCCAGCATTTT
CDR3aa: CASSLVPGTDRLGQPQHF

abundance: once
j_gene: TRBJ2-2
d_gene: TRBD1
len: 17
v_gene: TRBV7-9
CDR3nt: TGTGCCAGCACCATTAGGGCGACAGGGACGAACACCGGGGAGCTGTTTTTT
CDR3aa: CASTIRATGTNTGELFF

abundance: once
j_gene: TRBJ1-2
d_gene: TRBD1
len: 15
v_gene: TRBV19
CDR3nt: TGTGCCAGTAGTATAGACCCCCGGACAGGCCGAGGCTACACCTTC
CDR3aa: CASSIDPRTGRGYTF

abundance: once
j_gene: TRBJ2-1
d_gene: -
len: 19
v_gene: TRBV7-2
CDR3nt: TGTGCCAGCAGCCCTAACGGGGACATCTTCTCTTTCTCCTACAATGAGCAGTTCTTC
CDR3aa: CASSPNGDIFSFSYNEQFF

abundance: -
j_gene: TRBJ2-3
d_gene: -
len: 16
v_gene: TRBV2
CDR3nt: TGTGCCAGCAGTGAATTTGGGGTGGAGGGGCCAGATACGCAGTATTTT
CDR3aa: CASSEFGVEGPDTQYF

abundance: -
j_gene: TRBJ1-5
d_gene: -
len: 15
v_gene: TRBV4-1
CDR3nt: TGCGCCAGCAGCCAAGACACTCGGAGCAATCAGCCCCAGCATTTT
CDR3aa: CASSQDTRSNQPQHF

abundance: -
j_gene: TRBJ2-7
d_gene: TRBD1
len: 14
v_gene: TRBV28
CDR3nt: TGTGCCAGCAGTTTAAAGGGGGCTCACTACGAGCAGTACTTC
CDR3aa: CASSLKGAHYEQYF